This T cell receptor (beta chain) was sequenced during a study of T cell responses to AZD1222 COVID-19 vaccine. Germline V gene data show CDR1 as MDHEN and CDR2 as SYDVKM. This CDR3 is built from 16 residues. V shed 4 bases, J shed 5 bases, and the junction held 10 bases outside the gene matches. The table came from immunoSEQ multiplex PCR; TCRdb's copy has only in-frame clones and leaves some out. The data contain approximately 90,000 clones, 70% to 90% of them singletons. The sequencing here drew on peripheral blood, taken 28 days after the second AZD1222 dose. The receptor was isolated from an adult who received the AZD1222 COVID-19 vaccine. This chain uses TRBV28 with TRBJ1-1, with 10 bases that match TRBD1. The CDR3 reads CASSSYGGTGVTEAFF. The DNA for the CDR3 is TGTGCCAGCAGTTCGTATGGGGGGACAGGGGTTACTGAAGCTTTCTTT.